A selection of T cell receptor beta chains follows, all from one sample in a study of T cells after yellow fever vaccination. TCRdb passed the 5' RACE reads through MiXCR, listing each CDR3 protein once. The sample lists more than 95,000 distinct CDR3 sequences, nearly 7.5% occurring once. The specimen was CD4+ T cells sorted from PBMCs, collected approximately 11 days after the first yellow fever vaccination. These TCRs come from a man aged 18-30 years who received the YFV17D yellow fever vaccine. CDR3s include the opening cysteine and the closing phenylalanine or tryptophan. D genes are given only for firm matches. Clone size, where shown, is once, few, many, or a class for clones that have expanded.

clone_size,v_call,j_call,d_call,cdr3_nt,cdr3_aa
many,TRBV6-5,TRBJ1-5,TRBD1,TGTGCCAGCAGTTACCGTACAGGGGGTAACAATCAGCCCCAGCATTTT,CASSYRTGGNNQPQHF
many,TRBV27,TRBJ1-4,TRBD1,TGTGCCAGCAGCCTATTGACAGGGACGAATGAAAAACTGTTTTTT,CASSLLTGTNEKLFF
many,TRBV14,TRBJ1-1,.,TGTGCCAGCAGCCAGAGTCAGACCCTGAACACTGAAGCTTTCTTT,CASSQSQTLNTEAFF
many,TRBV20-1,TRBJ1-5,.,TGCAGTGCCGATTCGGGGAAAAGCAGGACGAGCAATCAGCCCCAGCATTTT,CSADSGKSRTSNQPQHF
many,TRBV6-2/TRBV6-3,TRBJ2-3,.,TGTGCCAGCACCCACACAGATACGCAGTATTTT,CASTHTDTQYF
many,TRBV5-1,TRBJ2-3,.,TGCGCCAGCAGGTTGTTAGCGGACCAATTCACAGATACGCAGTATTTT,CASRLLADQFTDTQYF
many,TRBV9,TRBJ2-1,.,TGTGCCAGCAGCCCGACTAGTACCGCCAATGAGCAGTTCTTC,CASSPTSTANEQFF
many,TRBV18,TRBJ2-5,TRBD2,TGTGCCAGCTCACCGACTAGCGGGGGGCTCCCCCCAGAGACCCAGTACTTC,CASSPTSGGLPPETQYF
many,TRBV25-1,TRBJ2-1,.,TGTGCCAGCAGTGAAGAGGGACTTTACAATGAGCAGTTCTTC,CASSEEGLYNEQFF
many,TRBV7-6,TRBJ2-3,.,TGTGCCAGCGAGAGACTAGTAACTAGCACAGATACGCAGTATTTT,CASERLVTSTDTQYF
.,TRBV12-3/TRBV12-4,TRBJ2-3,TRBD2,TGTACCTGCAGTTTTTCCCCGAGGGGACTAGCTGCGCGCACAGATACGCAGTATTTT,CTCSFSPRGLAARTDTQYF
many,TRBV5-5,TRBJ1-1,.,TGTGCCAGCAGCTTGTTGGGGGCAAGGAACACTGAAGCTTTCTTT,CASSLLGARNTEAFF
.,TRBV4-3,TRBJ2-1,.,TGCGCCAGCAGCCAAGATTACCGAGAGAATGAGCAGTTCTTC,CASSQDYRENEQFF
many,TRBV6-5,TRBJ2-7,TRBD1,TGTGCCAGCAGCCGGGACAGAACGACCTACGAGCAGTACTTC,CASSRDRTTYEQYF
many,TRBV23-1,TRBJ2-3,.,TGCGCCAGCAGTCAAAGGAGTTTCACAGATACGCAGTATTTT,CASSQRSFTDTQYF
many,TRBV29-1,TRBJ2-5,TRBD1,TGCAGCGTTGGGGGAGACAGGGGGTCAGAGACCCAGTACTTC,CSVGGDRGSETQYF
many,TRBV6-1,TRBJ2-5,.,TGTGCCAGCAGTGAGAATATAGGGCAAGAGACCCAGTACTTC,CASSENIGQETQYF
many,TRBV29-1,TRBJ1-1,TRBD1,TGCAGCGTTTCGGACAGGGCGGGTGGTGAAGCTTTCTTT,CSVSDRAGGEAFF
many,TRBV19,TRBJ1-5,TRBD1,TGTGCCAGTAGGCTACAGGGGACAGATCAGCCCCAGCATTTT,CASRLQGTDQPQHF
many,TRBV4-2,TRBJ1-1,TRBD1,TGTGCCAGCAGCCCTCGGGCCCGGTCGACAGGGGGAAACACTGAAGCTTTCTTT,CASSPRARSTGGNTEAFF
many,TRBV29-1,TRBJ2-7,TRBD1,TGCAGCGCCGGGACAGGGGATGAGCAGTACTTC,CSAGTGDEQYF
many,TRBV28,TRBJ2-1,TRBD2,TGTGCCAGCAGTTCAGAGCGGGGGGCGTACAATGAGCAGTTCTTC,CASSSERGAYNEQFF
many,TRBV4-3,TRBJ2-3,TRBD1,TGCGCCAGCAGCCAAGGGGGGGCAGGGGGCATAGATACGCAGTATTTT,CASSQGGAGGIDTQYF
many,TRBV11-2,TRBJ2-1,TRBD2,TGTGCCAGCAGCTTAAGCGGGGGGATGAAAAACAATGAGCAGTTCTTC,CASSLSGGMKNNEQFF
many,TRBV6-5,TRBJ1-2,.,TGTGCCAGCAGTTACGCCAGAGACGAATATGGCTACACCTTC,CASSYARDEYGYTF
many,TRBV9,TRBJ1-2,.,TGTGCCAGCAGCGTAGGAGGGTACCGAAACTATGGCTACACCTTC,CASSVGGYRNYGYTF
many,TRBV5-1,TRBJ1-1,.,TGCGCCAGCAGTGAGGGCCCCGTGAACACTGAAGCTTTCTTT,CASSEGPVNTEAFF
many,TRBV6-1,TRBJ2-1,.,TGTGCCAGCAGTGAGAATAGAGGTCTCCCGTTGGATGAGCAGTTCTTC,CASSENRGLPLDEQFF
many,TRBV6-5,TRBJ2-5,.,TGTGCCAGCAGTTACGGGCGCAGAGTGTACCAAGAGACCCAGTACTTC,CASSYGRRVYQETQYF
few,TRBV7-8,TRBJ2-4,.,TGTGCCAGCAGCTATATCCCTAGCCCTAACATTCAGTACTTC,CASSYIPSPNIQYF
.,TRBV4-1,TRBJ2-6,.,TGCGCCAGCAGCCAAGATTGGGGAACTGGGGCCAACGTCCTGACTTTC,CASSQDWGTGANVLTF
many,TRBV15,TRBJ1-5,.,TGTGCCACTGGCTCGTGGCCCCAGCATTTT,CATGSWPQHF
many,TRBV11-1,TRBJ2-2,.,TGTGCCAGCAGCCGGCTACAGGGGGCGATCGAACTAGCGGCCGGGGAGCTGTTTTTT,CASSRLQGAIELAAGELFF
many,TRBV7-3,TRBJ2-3,.,TGTGCCAGCAGCTTAAGACCGCTACCATCCCTCCCAGATACGCAGTATTTT,CASSLRPLPSLPDTQYF
many,TRBV7-9,TRBJ1-2,.,TGTGCCAGCAGCCTTGCGGGGGCGGCGGGCTATGGCTACACCTTC,CASSLAGAAGYGYTF
many,TRBV6-2/TRBV6-3,TRBJ2-3,.,TGTGCCAGCGGGCCTCCGACTAGTTGGGCAGATACGCAGTATTTT,CASGPPTSWADTQYF
many,TRBV7-2,TRBJ2-1,TRBD2,TGTGCCAGCAGCTCTCTAGCGGGGGGGGGCTATGAGCAGTTCTTC,CASSSLAGGGYEQFF
few,TRBV20-1,TRBJ2-1,.,TGCAGTGCTAGGGGTCTAGCTTCCTACAATGAGCAGTTCTTC,CSARGLASYNEQFF
many,TRBV4-3,TRBJ2-7,TRBD1,TGCGCCAGCAGCCTCTCCGGGACAGGGTGGGACGAGCAGTACTTC,CASSLSGTGWDEQYF
few,TRBV5-1,TRBJ2-5,.,TGCGCCAGCAGCTTTGGGGCCAGGGAGGCGACCCAGTACTTC,CASSFGAREATQYF
.,TRBV7-2,TRBJ2-7,TRBD1,TGTGCCAGCAGCTTAGACAGGGGCAGGGTCGAGCAGTACTTC,CASSLDRGRVEQYF
many,TRBV10-3,TRBJ2-1,.,TGTGCCATCAGTGACGATAACAATGAGCAGTTCTTC,CAISDDNNEQFF
many,TRBV10-2,TRBJ1-2,TRBD1,TGCGCCAGCACCTGGGGCAGGGGGCTCTATGGCTACACCTTC,CASTWGRGLYGYTF
many,TRBV11-3,TRBJ2-7,TRBD1,TGTGCCAGCAGCTCGTGGGCCGGGACAGGGACCTACGAGCAGTACTTC,CASSSWAGTGTYEQYF
many,TRBV6-6,TRBJ1-5,.,TGTGCCAGCAGCGAGGGATCCGGGGCCCAGCATTTT,CASSEGSGAQHF
.,TRBV4-3,TRBJ1-2,.,TGCGCCAGCAGCACGACCGAGAACTATGGCTACACCTTC,CASSTTENYGYTF